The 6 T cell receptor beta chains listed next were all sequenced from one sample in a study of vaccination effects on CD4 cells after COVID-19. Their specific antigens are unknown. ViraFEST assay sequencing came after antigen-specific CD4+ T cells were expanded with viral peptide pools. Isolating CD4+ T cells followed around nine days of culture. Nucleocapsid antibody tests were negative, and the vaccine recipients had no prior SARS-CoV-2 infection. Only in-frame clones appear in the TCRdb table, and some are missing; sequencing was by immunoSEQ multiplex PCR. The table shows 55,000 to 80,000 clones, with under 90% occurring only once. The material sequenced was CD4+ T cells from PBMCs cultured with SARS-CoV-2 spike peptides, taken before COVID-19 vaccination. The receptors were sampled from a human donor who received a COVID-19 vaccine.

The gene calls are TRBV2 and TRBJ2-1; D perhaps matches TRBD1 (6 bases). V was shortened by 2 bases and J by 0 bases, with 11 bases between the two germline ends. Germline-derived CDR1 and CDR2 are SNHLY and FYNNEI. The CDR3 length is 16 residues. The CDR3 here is CASSESIGGSYNEQFF. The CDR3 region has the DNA TGTGCCAGCAGTGAAAGTATAGGGGGCTCCTACAATGAGCAGTTCTTC.

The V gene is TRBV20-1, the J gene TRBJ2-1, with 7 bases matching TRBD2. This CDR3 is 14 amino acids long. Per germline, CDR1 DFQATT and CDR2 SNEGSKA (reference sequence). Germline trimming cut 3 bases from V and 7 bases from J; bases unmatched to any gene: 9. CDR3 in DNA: TGCAGTGCTAGTCGAAGCGGGGTGAAAAATGAGCAGTTCTTC. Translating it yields CSASRSGVKNEQFF.

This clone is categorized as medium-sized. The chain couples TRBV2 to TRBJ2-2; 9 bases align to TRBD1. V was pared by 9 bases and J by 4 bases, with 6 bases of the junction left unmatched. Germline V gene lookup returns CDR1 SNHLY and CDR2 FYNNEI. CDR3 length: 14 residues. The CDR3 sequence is CASHGQGSTGELFF. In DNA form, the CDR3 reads TGTGCCAGTCATGGACAGGGGAGCACCGGGGAGCTGTTTTTT.

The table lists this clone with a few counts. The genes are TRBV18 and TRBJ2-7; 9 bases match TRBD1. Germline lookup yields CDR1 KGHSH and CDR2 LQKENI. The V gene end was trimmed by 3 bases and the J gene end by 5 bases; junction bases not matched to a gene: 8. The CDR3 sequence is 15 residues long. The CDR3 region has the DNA TGTGCCAGCTCACCCTCGGGACAGGGAGGCCACGAGCAGTACGTC. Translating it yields CASSPSGQGGHEQYV.

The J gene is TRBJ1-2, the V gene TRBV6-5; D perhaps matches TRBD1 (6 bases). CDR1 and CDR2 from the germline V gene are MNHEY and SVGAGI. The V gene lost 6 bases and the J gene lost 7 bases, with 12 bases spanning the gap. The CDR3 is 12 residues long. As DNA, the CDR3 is TGTGCCAGCAGACAGGGCCTCCTTGGCTACACCTTC. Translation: CASRQGLLGYTF.

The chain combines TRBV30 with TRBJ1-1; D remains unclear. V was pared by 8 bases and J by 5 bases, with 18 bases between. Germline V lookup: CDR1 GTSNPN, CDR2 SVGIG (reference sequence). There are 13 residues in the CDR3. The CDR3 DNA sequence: TGTGCCCCCCGGGCCGACGAGCGAACTGAAGCTTTCTTT. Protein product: CAPRADERTEAFF. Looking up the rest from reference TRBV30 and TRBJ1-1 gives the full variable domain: SQTIHQWPATLVQPVGSPLSLECTVEGTSNPNLYWYRQAAGRGLQLLFYSVGIGQISSEVPQNLSASRPQDRQFILSSKKLLLSDSGFYLCAPRADERTEAFFGQGTRLTVV.